This entry concerns a single T cell receptor beta chain. These data belong to a study of blood T cell repertoires in COVID-19. In the original analysis: Reference gene primer amplification yielded estimated nucleated cell counts. The assay was immunoSEQ multiplex PCR, and TCRdb's table has in-frame clones only and misses some. V and J calls and clone size are given by that table; D and trimming were obtained from the DNA. The table records 210,000 or so clones, approximately 80% of them present only once. Sequenced material: PBMCs or T cells enriched from blood (not recorded which). This receptor was obtained from a woman in her forties with acute COVID-19.

For the CDR3, the DNA is TGTGCCAGCAGCCCGATCACAGCTTCACCCCTCCACTTT. This translates into CASSPITASPLHF. The J gene is TRBJ1-6, the V gene TRBV7-2; D unclear. CDR3 length equals 13 residues. Germline CDR1 is SGHTA and CDR2 is FQGNSA. Trimming removed 5 bases from V and 9 bases from J, with 11 bases in between.